This is a list of T cell receptor beta chains from one sample in a study of vaccination effects on CD4 cells after COVID-19. These receptors have no known antigen. TCRdb's table, derived via immunoSEQ multiplex PCR, lists solely in-frame clones and lacks some. The table shows some 30,000 clones, with roughly four fifths occurring only once. The specimen was CD4+ T cells from PBMCs cultured with HCoV-229E spike peptides, collected after COVID-19 vaccination. Receptors originate from a human donor who received a COVID-19 vaccine. Each CDR3 is given with its conserved first and last residue. A D gene is named only where the DNA matches it firmly. Rows give clone size only sometimes, using once, few, many, or a class for an expanded clone.

v_call	j_call	clone_size	d_call	cdr3_nt	cdr3_aa
TRBV11-2	TRBJ2-1	.	.	TGTGCCAGCAGCTCACAGGGGGGGTTATACAATGAGCAGTTCTTC	CASSSQGGLYNEQFF
TRBV9	TRBJ2-2	.	.	TGTGCCAGCAGCGTAGTTCTGGGAAGCACCGGGGAGCTGTTTTTT	CASSVVLGSTGELFF
TRBV6-1	TRBJ1-4	.	.	TGTGCCAGCAGTGAATATGCCGGGGCAACTAATGAAAAACTGTTTTTT	CASSEYAGATNEKLFF
TRBV5-5	TRBJ1-5	.	.	TGTGCCAGCACCACAAGTCCGAATCAGCCCCAGCATTTT	CASTTSPNQPQHF
TRBV3-1/TRBV3-2	TRBJ1-3	.	.	TGTGCCAGCAGCCAAGAAGGCGGAAACACCATATATTTT	CASSQEGGNTIYF
TRBV7-2	TRBJ1-1	.	.	TGTGCCAGCAGCTTAGCGGCAGGGGCGGACACTGAAGCTTTCTTT	CASSLAAGADTEAFF
TRBV10-1	TRBJ2-5	.	TRBD2	TGCGCCAGCAGTCCCACACAAACTAGCGGAACAAGCGGGACCCAGTACTTC	CASSPTQTSGTSGTQYF
TRBV30	TRBJ2-1	.	TRBD2	TGTGCCTGGAGCGCTACTTCTAGCGGCTCCTACAATGAGCAGTTCTTC	CAWSATSSGSYNEQFF
TRBV27	TRBJ2-7	few	.	TGTGCCAGCAGTTTATACCGGGACACGTTAACCTACGAGCAGTACTTC	CASSLYRDTLTYEQYF
TRBV5-1	TRBJ2-2	.	TRBD2	TGCGCCAGCAGCGCCCGGACTAGCACCGGGGAGCTGTTTTTT	CASSARTSTGELFF
TRBV5-8	TRBJ2-1	few	.	TGTGCCAGCAGCTCCTACAATGAGCAGTTCTTC	CASSSYNEQFF
TRBV29-1	TRBJ1-1	.	.	TGCAGCGCCTCTGGGCTAAGGGGGAGGAGTACTGAAGCTTTCTTT	CSASGLRGRSTEAFF
TRBV14	TRBJ2-3	once	TRBD2	TGTGCCAGCAGCCAAGGATTAACTAGCGGATACACAGATACGCAGTATTTT	CASSQGLTSGYTDTQYF
TRBV7-9	TRBJ2-5	.	.	TGTGCCAGCAGCTTAAATGGGGCGAGGGAGGAGACCCAGTACTTC	CASSLNGAREETQYF
TRBV29-1	TRBJ2-3	.	TRBD1	TGCAGCGTTGGGGTGTTGAGGGGGCAATTCACAGATACGCAGTATTTT	CSVGVLRGQFTDTQYF
TRBV5-1	TRBJ2-7	.	.	TGCGCCAGCAGCATAGGACAGTACGAGCAGTACTTC	CASSIGQYEQYF
TRBV5-8	TRBJ1-5	.	TRBD1	TGTGCCAGCAGCACCGGGACAGCGTTTTTTAGCAATCAGCCCCAGCATTTT	CASSTGTAFFSNQPQHF
TRBV5-1	TRBJ2-1	once	.	TGCGCCAGCACTGATGCAGGGGACTGGTTTGATGAGCAGTTCTTC	CASTDAGDWFDEQFF
TRBV19	TRBJ1-5	few	.	TGTGCCAGCCAGAGACAGGATATACCTCAGCCCCAGCATTTT	CASQRQDIPQPQHF
TRBV5-1	TRBJ1-1	.	.	TGCGCCAGCAGCTCCCAGGGGTGGAACACTGAAGCTTTCTTT	CASSSQGWNTEAFF
TRBV18	TRBJ2-1	once	TRBD2	TGTGCCAGCTCGTATGGACTAGCGGCCTACAATGAGCAGTTCTTC	CASSYGLAAYNEQFF
TRBV30	TRBJ2-5	.	TRBD1	TGTGCCTGGACACGGGGGACAGGGGGTGAGACCCAGTACTTC	CAWTRGTGGETQYF
TRBV6-2/TRBV6-3	TRBJ2-3	.	.	TGTGCCAGCAGTTACCCCACGACAGGACCTACCACAGATACGCAGTATTTT	CASSYPTTGPTTDTQYF
TRBV7-8	TRBJ1-1	.	TRBD1	TGTGCCAGCAGAGGTCGACAGGGGGCGAGGACTGAAGCTTTCTTT	CASRGRQGARTEAFF
TRBV27	TRBJ2-7	.	.	TGTGCCAGCTCAGCTAGACCGGACAGTACCTACGAGCAGTACTTC	CASSARPDSTYEQYF
TRBV3-1/TRBV3-2	TRBJ2-1	few	.	TGTGCCAGCAGCCAAGTCATAGGGGGCAATGAGCAGTTCTTC	CASSQVIGGNEQFF
TRBV6-6	TRBJ2-1	.	.	TGTGCCAGCAGGGCCGATAGCGGAGCATACAATGAGCAGTTCTTC	CASRADSGAYNEQFF
TRBV6-5	TRBJ1-1	.	TRBD1	TGTGCCAGCAAACCACCGGGACAGGGTCCGAGGGCTTTCTTT	CASKPPGQGPRAFF
TRBV18	TRBJ1-1	.	.	TGTGCCAGCTCACCACCAGGACAGTCCCCTGAAGCTTTCTTT	CASSPPGQSPEAFF
TRBV7-8	TRBJ1-4	.	.	TGTGCCAGCAGCTTAGTCCTGGGGGAGGGGGAAAAACTGTTTTTT	CASSLVLGEGEKLFF
TRBV6-1	TRBJ1-2	.	TRBD1	TGTGCCAGCAGTGATGACAGGGACTATGGCTACACCTTC	CASSDDRDYGYTF
TRBV5-6	TRBJ1-4	.	.	TGTGCCAGCAGCCGCGACACGTTTGGGGAAAAACTGTTTTTT	CASSRDTFGEKLFF
TRBV7-2	TRBJ2-2	.	.	TGTGCCAGCAGCCTACAGGGCCTAGGGAACACCGGGGAGCTGTTTTTT	CASSLQGLGNTGELFF
TRBV5-4	TRBJ2-1	.	TRBD2	TGTGCCAGCAGCTCCCCGACTAGCGGGAAAACACAAAGCTCCTACAATGAGCAGTTCTTC	CASSSPTSGKTQSSYNEQFF
TRBV29-1	TRBJ2-5	.	.	TGCAGCGTTGAGGAGGGCGGAGGGCTGGGAACCCAGTACTTC	CSVEEGGGLGTQYF
TRBV4-1	TRBJ2-7	.	.	TGCGCCAGCAGCCACCTACAGCTCAAGCCCTACGAGCAGTACTTC	CASSHLQLKPYEQYF
TRBV6-5	TRBJ1-5	.	.	TGTGCCAGCACCGTTCAAGGAGGGGGATTTTGGCATTTT	CASTVQGGGFWHF
TRBV3-1/TRBV3-2	TRBJ2-5	.	TRBD2	TGTGCCAGCAGCCAAGCTAGCGGGAGAACGGAGACCCAGTACTTC	CASSQASGRTETQYF
TRBV3-1/TRBV3-2	TRBJ2-2	.	.	TGTGCCAGCAGCCAAGGGATCACCGGGGAGCTGTTTTTT	CASSQGITGELFF
TRBV7-6	TRBJ1-6	.	.	TGTGCCAGCAGCTTACTCCCCGGTTATTCACCCCTCCACTTT	CASSLLPGYSPLHF
TRBV5-6	TRBJ1-1	.	.	TGTGCCAGCACCATGGGGGACGCTAGGGGCACTGAAGCTTTCTTT	CASTMGDARGTEAFF
TRBV9	TRBJ1-3	few	.	TGTGCCAGCAGCGTAGAAAGCTCTGGAAACACCATATATTTT	CASSVESSGNTIYF
TRBV9	TRBJ1-6	.	.	TGTGCCAGCAGCGGGGGGTACTCCTATAATTCACCCCTCCACTTT	CASSGGYSYNSPLHF
TRBV2	TRBJ2-5	.	.	TGTGCCAGCAGCTACGAAACCGGGACCCAGTACTTC	CASSYETGTQYF
TRBV2	TRBJ2-2	.	TRBD2	TGTGCCAGCAGGGCCGGGACTAGCGGGAGGAATAAAACCGGGGAGCTGTTTTTT	CASRAGTSGRNKTGELFF
TRBV3-1/TRBV3-2	TRBJ2-1	.	.	TGTGCCAGCACCACCTCACTGGCGGGGACCTACAATGAGCAGTTCTTC	CASTTSLAGTYNEQFF
TRBV9	TRBJ1-2	.	TRBD1	TGTGCCAGCAGGAACCCAAAAGCGGACAGGGCCCACTATGGCTACACCTTC	CASRNPKADRAHYGYTF
TRBV3-1/TRBV3-2	TRBJ1-5	.	.	TGTGCCAGCAGCCAAGACGTTCCGGGCCAGGTCGTTCAGCCCCAGCATTTT	CASSQDVPGQVVQPQHF
TRBV27	TRBJ2-5	.	.	TGTGCCAGCAGTCAGAGAAGGCAAGAGACCCAGTACTTC	CASSQRRQETQYF
TRBV30	TRBJ2-7	.	TRBD1	TGTGCCTGGAGTGGACAGGGCTACGAGCAGTACTTC	CAWSGQGYEQYF
TRBV5-1	TRBJ2-1	.	TRBD2	TGCGCCAGCAGCTCTCAAGCGGGGAATGAGCAGTTCTTC	CASSSQAGNEQFF
TRBV6-5	TRBJ2-1	.	.	TGTGCCAGCAGTTATGCGATGGATGAGCAGTTCTTC	CASSYAMDEQFF
TRBV3-1/TRBV3-2	TRBJ2-2	few	TRBD2	TGTGCCAGCAGCCAACGCCTAGCGGTCGCCGGGGAGCTGTTTTTT	CASSQRLAVAGELFF
TRBV5-1	TRBJ1-1	few	.	TGCGCCAGCAGCCCCTCGGGGCCCCGAGGGAACACTGAAGCTTTCTTT	CASSPSGPRGNTEAFF
TRBV29-1	TRBJ1-3	.	.	TGCAGCGTCGGGGAGGCAGGGGCAGGCACCATATATTTT	CSVGEAGAGTIYF